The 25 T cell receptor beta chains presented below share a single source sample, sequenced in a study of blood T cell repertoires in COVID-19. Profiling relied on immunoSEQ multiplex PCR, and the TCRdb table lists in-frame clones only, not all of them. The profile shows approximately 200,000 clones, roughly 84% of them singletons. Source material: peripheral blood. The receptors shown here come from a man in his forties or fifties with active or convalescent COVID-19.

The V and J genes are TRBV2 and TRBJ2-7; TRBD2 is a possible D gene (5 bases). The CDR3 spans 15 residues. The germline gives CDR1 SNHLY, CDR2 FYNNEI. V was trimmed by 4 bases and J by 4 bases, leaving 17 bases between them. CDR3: CASSVSWTAGYEQYF. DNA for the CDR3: TGTGCCAGCAGTGTTTCCTGGACTGCCGGGTACGAGCAGTACTTC.

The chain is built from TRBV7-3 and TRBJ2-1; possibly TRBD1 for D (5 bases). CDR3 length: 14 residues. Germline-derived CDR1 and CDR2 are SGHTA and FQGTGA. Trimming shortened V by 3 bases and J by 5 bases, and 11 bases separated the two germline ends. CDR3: CASSLGQGNNEQFF. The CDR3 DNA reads TGTGCCAGCAGCTTGGGGCAGGGCAACAATGAGCAGTTCTTC.

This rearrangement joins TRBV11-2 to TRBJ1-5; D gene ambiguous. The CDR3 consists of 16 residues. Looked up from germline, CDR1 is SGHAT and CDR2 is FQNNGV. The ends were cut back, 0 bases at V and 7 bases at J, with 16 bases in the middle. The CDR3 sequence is CASSLEGSNPGQPQHF. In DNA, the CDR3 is TGTGCCAGCAGCTTAGAAGGGTCCAATCCGGGACAGCCCCAGCATTTT.

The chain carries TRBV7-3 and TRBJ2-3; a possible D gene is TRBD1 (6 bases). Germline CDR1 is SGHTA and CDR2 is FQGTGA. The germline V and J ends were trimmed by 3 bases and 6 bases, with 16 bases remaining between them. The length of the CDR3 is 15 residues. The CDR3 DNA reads TGTGCCAGCAGCTTCGGACAGCCCTTGATGGATACGCAGTATTTT. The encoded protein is CASSFGQPLMDTQYF. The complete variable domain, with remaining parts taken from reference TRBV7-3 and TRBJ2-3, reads GAGVSQTPSNKVTEKGKYVELRCDPISGHTALYWYRQSLGQGPEFLIYFQGTGAADDSGLPNDRFFAVRPEGSVSTLKIQRTERGDSAVYLCASSFGQPLMDTQYFGPGTRLTVL.

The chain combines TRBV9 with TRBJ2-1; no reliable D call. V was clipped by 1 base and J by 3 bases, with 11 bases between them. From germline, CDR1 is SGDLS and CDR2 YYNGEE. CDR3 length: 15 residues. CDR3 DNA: TGTGCCAGCAGCGTATTCCCTTACGGCTACAATGAGCAGTTCTTC. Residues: CASSVFPYGYNEQFF.

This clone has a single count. The CDR3 sequence is CASSLEARPNTEAFF. In DNA, the CDR3 is TGTGCCAGCAGCTTAGAAGCCAGGCCGAACACTGAAGCTTTCTTT. The chain links TRBV5-6 to TRBJ1-1; D gene uncertain. V was cut by 2 bases and J by 1 base, with 12 bases left in between. Germline values: CDR1 SGHDT, CDR2 YYEEEE. The CDR3 runs to 15 residues.

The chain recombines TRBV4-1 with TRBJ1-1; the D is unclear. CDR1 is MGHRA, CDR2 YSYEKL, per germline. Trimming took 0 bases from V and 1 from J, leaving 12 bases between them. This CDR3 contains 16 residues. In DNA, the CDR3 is TGCGCCAGCAGCCAAGATGTTCCACTACCGAACACTGAAGCTTTCTTT. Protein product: CASSQDVPLPNTEAFF.

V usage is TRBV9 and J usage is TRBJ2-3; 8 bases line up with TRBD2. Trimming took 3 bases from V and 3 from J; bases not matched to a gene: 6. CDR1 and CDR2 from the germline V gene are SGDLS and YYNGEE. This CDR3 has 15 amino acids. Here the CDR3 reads CASSAWGLETDTQYF. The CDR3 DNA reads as TGTGCCAGCAGCGCCTGGGGACTAGAAACAGATACGCAGTATTTT. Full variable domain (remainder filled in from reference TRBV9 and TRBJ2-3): DSGVTQTPKHLITATGQRVTLRCSPRSGDLSVYWYQQSLDQGLQFLIQYYNGEERAKGNILERFSAQQFPDLHSELNLSSLELGDSALYFCASSAWGLETDTQYFGPGTRLTVL.

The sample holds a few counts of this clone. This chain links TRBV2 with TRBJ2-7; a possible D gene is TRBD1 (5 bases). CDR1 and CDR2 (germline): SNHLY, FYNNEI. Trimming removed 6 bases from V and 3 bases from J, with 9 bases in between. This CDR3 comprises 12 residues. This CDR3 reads CASRGLYYEQYF. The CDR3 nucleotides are TGTGCCAGCAGGGGGCTTTACTACGAGCAGTACTTC.

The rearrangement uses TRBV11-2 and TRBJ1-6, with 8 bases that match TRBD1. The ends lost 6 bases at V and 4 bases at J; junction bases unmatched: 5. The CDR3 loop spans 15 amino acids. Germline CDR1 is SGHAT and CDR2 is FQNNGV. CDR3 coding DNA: TGTGCCAGCAGTCCGACAGGGGTGTATAATTCACCCCTCCACTTT. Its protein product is CASSPTGVYNSPLHF.

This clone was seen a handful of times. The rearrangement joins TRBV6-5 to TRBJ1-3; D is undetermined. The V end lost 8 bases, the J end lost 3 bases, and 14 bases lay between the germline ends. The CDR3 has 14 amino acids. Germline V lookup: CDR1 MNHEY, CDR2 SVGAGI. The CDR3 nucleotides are TGTGCCAGCCATACTGGACTCCTTGGAAACACCATATATTTT. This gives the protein CASHTGLLGNTIYF.

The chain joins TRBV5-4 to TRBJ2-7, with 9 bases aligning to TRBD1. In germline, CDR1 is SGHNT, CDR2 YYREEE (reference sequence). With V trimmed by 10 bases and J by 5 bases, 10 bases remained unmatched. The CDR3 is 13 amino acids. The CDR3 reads CASKKGQGHEQYF. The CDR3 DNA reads TGTGCCTCCAAGAAGGGACAGGGACACGAGCAGTACTTC.

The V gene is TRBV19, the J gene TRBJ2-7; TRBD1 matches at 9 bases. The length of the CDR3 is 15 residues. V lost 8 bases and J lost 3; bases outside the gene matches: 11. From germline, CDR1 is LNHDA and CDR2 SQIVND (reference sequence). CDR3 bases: TGTGCCAGTGGGGGGGGACAGGGAATTCTCTACGAGCAGTACTTC. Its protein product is CASGGGQGILYEQYF.

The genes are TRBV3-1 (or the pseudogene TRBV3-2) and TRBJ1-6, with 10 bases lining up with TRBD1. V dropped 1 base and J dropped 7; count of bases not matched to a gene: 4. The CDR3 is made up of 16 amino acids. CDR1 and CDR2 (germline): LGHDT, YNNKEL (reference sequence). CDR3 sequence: CASSQVGGQGNSPLHF. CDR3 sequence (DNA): TGTGCCAGCAGCCAAGTTGGGGGACAGGGGAATTCACCCCTCCACTTT.

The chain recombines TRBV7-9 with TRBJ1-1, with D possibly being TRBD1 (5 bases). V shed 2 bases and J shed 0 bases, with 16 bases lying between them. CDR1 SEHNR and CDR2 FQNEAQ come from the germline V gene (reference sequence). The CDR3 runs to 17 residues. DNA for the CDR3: TGTGCCAGCAGCTTACTCGTATCAGGGCAATTGAACACTGAAGCTTTCTTT. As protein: CASSLLVSGQLNTEAFF.

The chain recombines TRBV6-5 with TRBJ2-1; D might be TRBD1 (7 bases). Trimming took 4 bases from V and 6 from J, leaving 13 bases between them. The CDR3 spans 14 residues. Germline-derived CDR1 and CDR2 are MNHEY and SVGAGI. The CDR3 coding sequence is TGTGCCAGCAGTTGGCCAGGGGGAGGCAATGAGCAGTTCTTC. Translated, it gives CASSWPGGGNEQFF.

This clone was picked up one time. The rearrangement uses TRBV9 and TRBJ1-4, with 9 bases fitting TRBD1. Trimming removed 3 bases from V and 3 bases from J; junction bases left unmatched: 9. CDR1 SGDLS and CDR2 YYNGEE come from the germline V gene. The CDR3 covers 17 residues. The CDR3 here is CASSDPGTGPSNEKLFF. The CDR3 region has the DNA TGTGCCAGCAGCGACCCCGGGACAGGGCCTTCTAATGAAAAACTGTTTTTT.

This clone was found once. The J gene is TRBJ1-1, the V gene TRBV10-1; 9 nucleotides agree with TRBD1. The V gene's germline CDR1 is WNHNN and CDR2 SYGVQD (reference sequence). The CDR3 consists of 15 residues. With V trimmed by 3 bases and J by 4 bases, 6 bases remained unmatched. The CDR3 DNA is TGCGCCAGCAGTGAAAACAGGGGGCAGCGCACTGAAGCTTTCTTT. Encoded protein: CASSENRGQRTEAFF.

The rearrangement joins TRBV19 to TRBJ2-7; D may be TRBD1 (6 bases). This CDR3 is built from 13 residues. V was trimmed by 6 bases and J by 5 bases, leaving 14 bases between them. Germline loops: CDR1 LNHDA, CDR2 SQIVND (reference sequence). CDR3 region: CASSPRGYHEQYF. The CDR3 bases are TGTGCCAGTAGCCCCAGGGGTTATCACGAGCAGTACTTC.

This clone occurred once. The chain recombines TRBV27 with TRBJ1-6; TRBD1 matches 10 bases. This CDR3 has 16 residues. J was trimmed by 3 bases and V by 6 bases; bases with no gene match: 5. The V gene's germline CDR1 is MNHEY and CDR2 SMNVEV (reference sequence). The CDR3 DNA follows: TGTGCCAGCAGCCCCGGGACAGGGGTCTATAATTCACCCCTCCACTTT. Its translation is CASSPGTGVYNSPLHF.

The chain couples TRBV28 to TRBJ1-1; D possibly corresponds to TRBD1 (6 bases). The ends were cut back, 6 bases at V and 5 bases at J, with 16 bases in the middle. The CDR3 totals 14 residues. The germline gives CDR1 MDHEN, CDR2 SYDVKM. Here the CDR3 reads CASSHGGAGTEAFF. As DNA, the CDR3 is TGTGCCAGCAGCCATGGGGGGGCAGGGACTGAAGCTTTCTTT. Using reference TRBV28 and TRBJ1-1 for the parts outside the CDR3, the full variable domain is DVKVTQSSRYLVKRTGEKVFLECVQDMDHENMFWYRQDPGLGLRLIYFSYDVKMKEKGDIPEGYSVSREKKERFSLILESASTNQTSMYLCASSHGGAGTEAFFGQGTRLTVV.

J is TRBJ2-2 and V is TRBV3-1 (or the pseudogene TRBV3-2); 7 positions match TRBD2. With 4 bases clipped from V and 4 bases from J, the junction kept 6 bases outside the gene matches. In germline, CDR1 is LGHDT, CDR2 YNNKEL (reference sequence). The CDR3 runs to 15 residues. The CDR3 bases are TGTGCCAGCAGCCTCCTCGGGGGGACCACCGGGGAGCTGTTTTTT. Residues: CASSLLGGTTGELFF.

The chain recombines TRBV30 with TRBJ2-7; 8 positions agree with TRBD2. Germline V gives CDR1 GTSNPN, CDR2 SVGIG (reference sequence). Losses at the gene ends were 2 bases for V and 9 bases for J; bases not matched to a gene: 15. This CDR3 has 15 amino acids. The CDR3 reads CAWSTPGLALFRQYF. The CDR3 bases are TGTGCCTGGAGTACCCCCGGACTAGCCCTTTTTCGGCAGTACTTC.

The CDR3, as DNA: TGTGCCAGTAGTACGACACGCCGTCATCAGCCCCAGCATTTT. This sequence encodes CASSTTRRHQPQHF. The chain links TRBV19 to TRBJ1-5; the D is unclear. Germline CDR1 LNHDA, CDR2 SQIVND (reference sequence). Trimming removed 4 bases from V and 5 bases from J, with 12 bases in between. The CDR3 is 14 amino acids.

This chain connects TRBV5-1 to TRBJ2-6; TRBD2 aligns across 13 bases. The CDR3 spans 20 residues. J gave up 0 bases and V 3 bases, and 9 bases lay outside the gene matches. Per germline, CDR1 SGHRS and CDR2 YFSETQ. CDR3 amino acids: CASSSKTSGGSYSGANVLTF. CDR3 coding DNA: TGCGCCAGCAGCTCCAAGACTAGCGGGGGGTCTTACTCTGGGGCCAACGTCCTGACTTTC.